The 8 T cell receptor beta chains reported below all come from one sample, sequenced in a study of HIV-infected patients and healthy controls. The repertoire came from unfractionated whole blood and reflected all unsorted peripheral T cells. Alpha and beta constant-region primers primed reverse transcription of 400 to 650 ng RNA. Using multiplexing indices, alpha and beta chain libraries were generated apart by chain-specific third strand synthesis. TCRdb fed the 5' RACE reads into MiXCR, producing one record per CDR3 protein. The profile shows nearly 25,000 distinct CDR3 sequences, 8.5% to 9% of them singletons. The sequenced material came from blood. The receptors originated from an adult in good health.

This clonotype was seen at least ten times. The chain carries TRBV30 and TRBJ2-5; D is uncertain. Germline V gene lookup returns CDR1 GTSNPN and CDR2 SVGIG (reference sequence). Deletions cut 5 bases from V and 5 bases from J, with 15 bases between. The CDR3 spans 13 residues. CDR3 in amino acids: CAWQAKGVETQYF. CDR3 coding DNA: TGTGCCTGGCAAGCCAAGGGTGTGGAGACCCAGTACTTC.

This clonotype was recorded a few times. This CDR3 reads CASSPTQRETQYF. The CDR3 DNA reads TGTGCCAGCAGCCCCACCCAGCGAGAGACCCAGTACTTC. The V call is TRBV7-2, the J call TRBJ2-5; D is unresolved. The CDR3 is made up of 13 amino acids. The V end was cut by 5 bases, the J end by 4 bases, with 11 bases between. Looked up from germline, CDR1 is SGHTA and CDR2 is FQGNSA.

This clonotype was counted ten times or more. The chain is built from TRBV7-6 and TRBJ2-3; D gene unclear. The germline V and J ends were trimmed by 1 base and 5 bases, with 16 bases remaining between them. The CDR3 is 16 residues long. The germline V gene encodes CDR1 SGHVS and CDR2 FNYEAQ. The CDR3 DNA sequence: TGTGCCAGCAGCTTAGAGGGCGGTACGGTACAAGATACGCAGTATTTT. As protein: CASSLEGGTVQDTQYF.

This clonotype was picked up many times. The CDR3 sequence is CSVEGGFTDTQYF. The CDR3, as DNA: TGCAGCGTTGAAGGCGGTTTCACAGATACGCAGTATTTT. The chain recombines TRBV29-1 with TRBJ2-3, with D hard to call. Germline V gene lookup returns CDR1 SQVTM and CDR2 ANQGSEA. V was shortened by 1 base and J by 2 bases, with 7 bases between the two germline ends. The CDR3 has 13 residues.

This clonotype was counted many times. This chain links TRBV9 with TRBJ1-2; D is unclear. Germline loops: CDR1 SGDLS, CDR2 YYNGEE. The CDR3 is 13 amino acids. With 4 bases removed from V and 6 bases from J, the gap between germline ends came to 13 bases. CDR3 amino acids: CASSPGSPHGYTF. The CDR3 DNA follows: TGTGCCAGCAGCCCTGGGTCGCCCCATGGCTACACCTTC.

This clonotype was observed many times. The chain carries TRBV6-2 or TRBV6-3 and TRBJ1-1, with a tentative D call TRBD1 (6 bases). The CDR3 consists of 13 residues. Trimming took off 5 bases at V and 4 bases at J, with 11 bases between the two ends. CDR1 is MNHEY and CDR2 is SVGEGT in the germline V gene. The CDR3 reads CASSTGWGTEAFF. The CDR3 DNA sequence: TGTGCCAGCAGTACAGGGTGGGGCACTGAAGCTTTCTTT.

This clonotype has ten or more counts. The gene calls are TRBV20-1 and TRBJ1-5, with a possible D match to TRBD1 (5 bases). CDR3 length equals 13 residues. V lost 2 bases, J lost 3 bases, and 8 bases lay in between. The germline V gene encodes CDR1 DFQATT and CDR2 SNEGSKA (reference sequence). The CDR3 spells CSARKQVNQPQHF. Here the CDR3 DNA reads TGCAGTGCTAGAAAACAGGTCAATCAGCCCCAGCATTTT.

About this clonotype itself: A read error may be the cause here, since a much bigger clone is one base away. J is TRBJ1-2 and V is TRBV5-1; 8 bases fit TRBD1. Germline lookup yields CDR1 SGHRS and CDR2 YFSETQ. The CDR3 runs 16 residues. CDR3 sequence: CASSAGTGRINYGCTF. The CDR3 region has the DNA TGCGCCAGCAGCGCCGGGACAGGAAGGATTAACTATGGCTGCACCTTC. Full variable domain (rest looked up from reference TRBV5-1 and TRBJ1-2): KAGVTQTPRYLIKTRGQQVTLSCSPISGHRSVSWYQQTPGQGLQFLFEYFSETQRNKGNFPGRFSGRQFSNSRSEMNVSTLELGDSALYLCASSAGTGRINYGCTFGSGTRLTVV.